The subject of this entry is one TCR beta chain. What it binds is not known. With the read ending 3 residues before the CDR3 end, the germline J gene is used to fill in that end. This record belongs to a study of T cells in women clearing cervical HPV infection. Overall study context: HLA type stays a possible confounder, typing being limited.

The study, taken as a whole, reports: Controls had more TRBV6-7 (about 0.15%) than cases (about 0.11%).

Some clones are missing from TCRdb's copy, which holds only in-frame ones; the method was immunoSEQ multiplex PCR. The table lists tens of thousands of clones. CDR3 length: 17 residues. V trimming: 3 bases; J trimming: 0 bases; junction bases outside the gene matches: 7. The germline V gene has CDR1 DFQATT and CDR2 SNEGSKA (reference sequence). This TCR came from a woman between 18 and 70 years old with a cervical HPV16 infection that either progressed to CIN3+ or cleared (not recorded which). The chain has TRBV20-1 and TRBJ2-5; 13 bases align to TRBD2. The specimen sequenced was blood buffy coat. The CDR3 loop is CSASGTSGKVHQETQYF. The sequenced part of the CDR3 DNA is TGCAGTGCTAGCGGGACTAGCGGGAAGGTGCACCAAGAGACC.